This T cell receptor (beta chain) was recorded in a study of tumor-infiltrating lymphocytes in primary liver carcinoma (dated by TCRdb to about 2017). Context from the whole study: Of the five patients, three men and two women aged 30 to 69 years, four had hepatocellular carcinoma and one had combined HCC and intrahepatic cholangiocarcinoma. The five patients had tumors of stage T1-T3 N0M0, with maximum diameters ranging from about 4 to 11 cm. Agilent mRNA microarray profiling was performed on the 25 tumor region samples to relate TCRbeta repertoire diversity to the local molecular phenotype. TCRbeta repertoire sequencing, expression microarrays and whole-exome sequencing were combined in the study across five regions of each liver tumor, with adjacent normal tissue and blood also included. Each sample produced about 3.5 to 7.13 million productive TCRbeta reads, and read depth showed no significant difference between tissue types. High reproducibility was observed for the technical replicate repertoires, with mean shared-clone rates about 0.92 and correlation coefficients above 0.98. A total of some 35 specimens from 5 patients underwent TCRbeta repertoire sequencing, comprising around 25 tumor regions, 5 adjacent noncancerous liver tissues and 5 peripheral blood samples. General study outcomes and caveats: Repertoire overlap was higher between tumor regions (mean about 36%) than tumor-adjacent (approximately 17%) or tumor-blood (14%) pairs, consistent with antigen-driven expansion. Only the TCR beta chain was sequenced, so true repertoire diversity is likely underestimated because unpaired alpha chains were not captured. Only 4 or 5 patients were included in the study, and the authors note that the findings should be validated in a larger study. Comparison of CD4+ and CD8+ T cell repertoires was precluded by the use of bulk unsorted samples. The top 250 clones made up a significantly larger repertoire fraction in tumors than in blood (p = 0.039). Only about 7.5-24% of top clones were present in all five regions of a tumor, suggesting spatial heterogeneity of tumor-infiltrating T cells.

V lost 3 bases and J lost 9 bases; the stretch between them is 15 bases long. As encoded in the germline V gene, CDR1 is MNHNS while CDR2 is SASEGT. Counted from cysteine to phenylalanine, this CDR3 has 14 amino acids. The DNA shown is the 42-base CDR3, in frame from base 1. Without any cell sorting, total RNA and DNA were co-extracted from roughly 21-30 mg of bulk tissue using the AllPrep DNA/RNA mini kit. Between November 2015 and 2016, 5 or 6 patients in China with histopathologically diagnosed primary liver carcinoma had their tumors surgically resected. At the time of sampling, the patients had chronic HBV infection and had not received any treatment. Each tumor was sampled at five spatially separated regions: the tumor centre plus the superior, inferior, left-lateral and right-lateral poles. Histological examination found more than 75% viable tumor cells in every tumor sample. Fresh tumor and adjacent tissue pieces were bisected; one half was stored in RNAlater at -80°C, the other sent for histology.

This clonotype counts as medium-sized (0.01 to 0.1%). The target of this receptor is not known. No base-level quality is on record; no much larger clone is a single base apart. A constant-region primer and ProtoScript II reverse transcriptase were used to reverse-transcribe TCRbeta-specific cDNA from approximately 550 ng total RNA. The TCRbeta libraries were prepared through three rounds of nested multiplex PCR following a slightly modified ARM-PCR procedure. Each of the first two PCR rounds ran for 9 to 10 cycles using multiplex TRBV1-TRBV30 forward primers together with a Cbeta reverse primer. Sample barcodes and Illumina adapters were attached in a final 25-cycle PCR using Deep VentR polymerase. Amplicons of 200-500 bp were gel-purified with a QIAquick gel extraction kit before sequencing. TCRbeta amplicons were sequenced on an Illumina HiSeq 2500 with 250-bp paired-end reads. The original methods were these. Reads were quality-trimmed with Trimmomatic v0.33, and paired reads were merged with FLASH v1.2.11 to recover full CDR3 sequences. MiGEC v1.2.1b assigned V, D and J germline segments to the rearranged TCRbeta sequences. VDJtools v1.0.0 computed clonotype statistics and Shannon-Wiener diversity indices. To cut down on sampling bias, every analysis after diversity analysis relied on just the 250 most abundant clonotypes from each sample. TCRdb reanalyzed the raw reads on its own, using fastp at Q25 for trimming and MiXCR for clone calling, and kept in-frame beta chains. Rows are unified per CDR3 protein, each entry keeping the most common DNA and genes. The V and J calls and clone size are TCRdb's, not the authors'. The sample yields about 50,000 distinct CDR3 sequences; about 78% were counted once. The top ten clonotypes cover approximately 24% of the sample.

The sample taken for sequencing was liver tumor tissue from sampling region 5. The cell subset or site label, read with the paper, signifies: tumor region T5, tumor centre. The clonotype was recovered from a man between 35 and 55 years old with primary liver carcinoma and hepatitis B virus infection. The sequence links TRBV6-1 to TRBJ1-5; the D gene is not confidently resolved. The bases are TGTGCCAGCAGTGAGGCGAGGGAAAAGGCGCCCCAGCATTTT. The translation is CASSEAREKAPQHF.